This T cell receptor beta chain was identified during a study of neoadjuvant anti-PD-1 for oral cavity cancer. Time point given: after neoadjuvant nivolumab, at surgical resection. Trimming took off 2 bases at V and 0 bases at J, with 12 bases between the two ends. Germline V gives CDR1 SGHRS, CDR2 YFSETQ. This CDR3 has 16 residues. Some clones are missing from TCRdb's copy, which holds only in-frame ones; the method was immunoSEQ multiplex PCR. The sample yields 10,000 or so clones, 55% to 75% seen once. This clone was observed a handful of times. This sequence joins TRBV5-1 and TRBJ2-1; no clear D gene. The source material was PBMCs, sampled after nivolumab (anti-PD-1) treatment. This receptor was obtained from a person aged 35-80 years with oral cavity squamous cell carcinoma. The CDR3 sequence: CASSFWEFSSYNEQFF. For the CDR3, the DNA is TGCGCCAGCAGCTTTTGGGAATTTAGCTCCTACAATGAGCAGTTCTTC.